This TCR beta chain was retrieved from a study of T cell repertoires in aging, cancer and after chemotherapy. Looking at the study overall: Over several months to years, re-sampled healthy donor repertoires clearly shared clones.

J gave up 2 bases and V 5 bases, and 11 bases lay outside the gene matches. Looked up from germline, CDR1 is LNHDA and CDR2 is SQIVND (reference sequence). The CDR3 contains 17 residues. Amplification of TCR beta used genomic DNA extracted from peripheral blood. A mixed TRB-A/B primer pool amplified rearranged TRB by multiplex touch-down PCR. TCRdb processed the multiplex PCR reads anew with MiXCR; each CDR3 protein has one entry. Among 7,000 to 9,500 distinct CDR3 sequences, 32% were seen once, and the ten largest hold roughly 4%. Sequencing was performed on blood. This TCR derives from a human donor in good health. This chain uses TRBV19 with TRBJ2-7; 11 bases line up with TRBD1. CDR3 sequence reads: CASSYRDRGFGPYEQYF. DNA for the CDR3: TGTGCCAGTAGTTACCGGGACAGGGGGTTCGGCCCCTACGAGCAGTACTTC.